This entry features one TCR beta chain sequence. This sample stems from a study of T cell clones after liver transplantation. Background on the study: Liver transplant recipients had immunosuppression withdrawal attempted within 2 years.

Clones were read by immunoSEQ multiplex PCR, and TCRdb kept only the in-frame ones, dropping some. The data show tens of thousands of clones, with 90% to 95% seen just once and approximately 0.96% held by the top ten. The CDR3 covers 15 residues. V was pared by 4 bases and J by 5 bases, with 4 bases of the junction left unmatched. The germline V gene encodes CDR1 MGHRA and CDR2 YSYEKL. The receptor comes from a human patient who received a liver transplant. The graft donor may have given rise to some T cells. The rearrangement links TRBV4-1 to TRBJ1-6, with 8 bases aligning to TRBD1. The source was CD4+ T cells from blood, collected less than 28 months after liver transplant. In DNA, the CDR3 is TGCGCCAGCAGCCTGTGGACAGGGAATAATTCACCCCTCCACTTT. It codes for CASSLWTGNNSPLHF.